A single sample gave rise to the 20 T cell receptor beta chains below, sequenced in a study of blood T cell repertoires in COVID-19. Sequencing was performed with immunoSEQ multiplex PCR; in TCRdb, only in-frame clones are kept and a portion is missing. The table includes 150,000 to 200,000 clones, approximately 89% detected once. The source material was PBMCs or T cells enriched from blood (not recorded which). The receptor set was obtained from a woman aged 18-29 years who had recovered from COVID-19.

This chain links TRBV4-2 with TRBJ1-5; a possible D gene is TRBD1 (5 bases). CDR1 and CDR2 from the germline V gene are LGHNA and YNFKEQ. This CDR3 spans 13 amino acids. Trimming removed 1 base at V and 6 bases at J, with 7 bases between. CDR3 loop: CASSQGGAQPQHF. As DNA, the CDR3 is TGTGCCAGCAGCCAAGGCGGGGCTCAGCCCCAGCATTTT.

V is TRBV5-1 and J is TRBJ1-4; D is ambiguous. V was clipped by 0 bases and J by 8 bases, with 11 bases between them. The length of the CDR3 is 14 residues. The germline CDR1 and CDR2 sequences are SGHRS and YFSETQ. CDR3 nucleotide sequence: TGCGCCAGCAGCTTGGCGAGGGAAAGGGAAAAACTGTTTTTT. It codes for CASSLAREREKLFF.

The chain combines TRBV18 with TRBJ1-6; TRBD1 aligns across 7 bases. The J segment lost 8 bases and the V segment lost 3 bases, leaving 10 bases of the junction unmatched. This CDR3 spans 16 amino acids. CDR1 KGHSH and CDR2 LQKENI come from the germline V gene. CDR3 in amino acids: CASSPLDRQGHSPLHF. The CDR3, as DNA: TGTGCCAGCTCACCCCTGGACAGGCAAGGGCATTCACCCCTCCACTTT.

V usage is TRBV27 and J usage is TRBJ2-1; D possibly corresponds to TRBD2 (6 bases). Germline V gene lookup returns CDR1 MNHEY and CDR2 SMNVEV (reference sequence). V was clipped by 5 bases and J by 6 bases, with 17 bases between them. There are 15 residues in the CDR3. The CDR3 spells CASSTGTAASNEQFF. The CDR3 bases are TGTGCCAGCAGTACCGGGACTGCAGCGAGCAATGAGCAGTTCTTC.

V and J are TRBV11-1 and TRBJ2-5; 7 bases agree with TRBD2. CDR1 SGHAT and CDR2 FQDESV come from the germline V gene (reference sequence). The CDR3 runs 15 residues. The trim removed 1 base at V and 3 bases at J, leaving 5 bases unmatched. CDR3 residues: CASSLDGGDEETQYF. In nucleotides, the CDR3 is TGTGCCAGCAGCTTAGATGGGGGGGACGAAGAGACCCAGTACTTC. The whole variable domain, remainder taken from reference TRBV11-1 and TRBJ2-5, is EAEVAQSPRYKITEKSQAVAFWCDPISGHATLYWYRQILGQGPELLVQFQDESVVDDSQLPKDRFSAERLKGVDSTLKIQPAELGDSAMYLCASSLDGGDEETQYFGPGTRLLVL.

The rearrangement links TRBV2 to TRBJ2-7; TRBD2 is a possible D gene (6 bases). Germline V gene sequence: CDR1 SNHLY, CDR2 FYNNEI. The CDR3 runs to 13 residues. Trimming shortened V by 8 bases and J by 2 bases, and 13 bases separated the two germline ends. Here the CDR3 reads CASWLGGAYEQYF. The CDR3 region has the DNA TGTGCCAGCTGGTTGGGAGGTGCCTACGAGCAGTACTTC.

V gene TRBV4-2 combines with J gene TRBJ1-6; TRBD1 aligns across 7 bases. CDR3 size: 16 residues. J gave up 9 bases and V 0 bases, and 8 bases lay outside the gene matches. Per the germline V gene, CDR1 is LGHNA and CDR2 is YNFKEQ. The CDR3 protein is CASSQDPGTGASPLHF. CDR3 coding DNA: TGTGCCAGCAGCCAAGATCCGGGAACAGGGGCTTCACCCCTCCACTTT.

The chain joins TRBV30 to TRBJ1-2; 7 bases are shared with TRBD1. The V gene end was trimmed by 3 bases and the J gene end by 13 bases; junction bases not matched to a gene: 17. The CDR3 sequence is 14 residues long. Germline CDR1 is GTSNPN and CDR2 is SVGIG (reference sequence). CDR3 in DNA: TGTGCCTGGAGAGCGACCCCGGGACAGCCTTGGGGCACCTTC. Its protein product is CAWRATPGQPWGTF. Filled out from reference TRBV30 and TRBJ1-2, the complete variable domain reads SQTIHQWPATLVQPVGSPLSLECTVEGTSNPNLYWYRQAAGRGLQLLFYSVGIGQISSEVPQNLSASRPQDRQFILSSKKLLLSDSGFYLCAWRATPGQPWGTFGSGTRLTVV.

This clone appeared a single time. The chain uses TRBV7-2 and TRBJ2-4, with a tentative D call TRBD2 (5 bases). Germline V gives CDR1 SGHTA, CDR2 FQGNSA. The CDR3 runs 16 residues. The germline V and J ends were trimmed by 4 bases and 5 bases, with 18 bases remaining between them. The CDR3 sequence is CASSSNSAGPQNIQYF. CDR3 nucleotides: TGTGCCAGCAGCTCAAACTCGGCGGGTCCCCAAAACATTCAGTACTTC.

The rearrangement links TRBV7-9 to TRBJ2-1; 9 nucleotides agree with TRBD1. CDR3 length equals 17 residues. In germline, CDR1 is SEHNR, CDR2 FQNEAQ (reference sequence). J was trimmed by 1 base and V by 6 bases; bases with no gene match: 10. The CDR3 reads CASSPTGGSLSYNEQFF. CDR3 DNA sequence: TGTGCCAGCAGTCCCACAGGGGGCTCGTTATCCTACAATGAGCAGTTCTTC.

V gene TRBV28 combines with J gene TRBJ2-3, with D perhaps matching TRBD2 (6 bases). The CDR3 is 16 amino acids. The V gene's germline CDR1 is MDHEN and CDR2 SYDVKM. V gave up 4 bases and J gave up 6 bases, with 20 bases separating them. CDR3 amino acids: CASSSSPSAYADTQYF. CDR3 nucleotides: TGTGCCAGCAGTTCCTCCCCTAGCGCATATGCGGATACGCAGTATTTT.

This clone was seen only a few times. In nucleotides, the CDR3 is TGTGCCAGCCGCTCCGGGGTCGCCGGGGAGCTGTTTTTT. Protein product: CASRSGVAGELFF. The J gene is TRBJ2-2, the V gene TRBV28, with D perhaps matching TRBD2 (5 bases). This CDR3 region has 13 residues. The V and J ends lost 8 bases and 6 bases respectively, with 13 bases between them. CDR1 is MDHEN, CDR2 SYDVKM, per germline.

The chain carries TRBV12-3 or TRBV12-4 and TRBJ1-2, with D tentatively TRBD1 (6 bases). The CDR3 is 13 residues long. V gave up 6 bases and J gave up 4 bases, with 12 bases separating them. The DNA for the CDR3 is TGTGCCAGCAGACCAGGGGCTGGCTATGGCTACACCTTC. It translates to CASRPGAGYGYTF.

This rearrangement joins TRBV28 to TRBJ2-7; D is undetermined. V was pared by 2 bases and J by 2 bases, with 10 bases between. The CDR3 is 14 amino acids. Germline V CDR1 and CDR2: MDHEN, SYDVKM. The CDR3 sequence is CASSLLYSPYEQYF. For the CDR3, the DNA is TGTGCCAGCAGTTTACTCTACAGTCCCTACGAGCAGTACTTC.

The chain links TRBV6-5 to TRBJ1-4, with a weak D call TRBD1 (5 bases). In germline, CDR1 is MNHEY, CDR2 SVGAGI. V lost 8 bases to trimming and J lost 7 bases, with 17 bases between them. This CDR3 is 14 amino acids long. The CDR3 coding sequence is TGTGCCAGCCGTAGGGGAGGGATAAGTGAAAAACTGTTTTTT. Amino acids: CASRRGGISEKLFF.

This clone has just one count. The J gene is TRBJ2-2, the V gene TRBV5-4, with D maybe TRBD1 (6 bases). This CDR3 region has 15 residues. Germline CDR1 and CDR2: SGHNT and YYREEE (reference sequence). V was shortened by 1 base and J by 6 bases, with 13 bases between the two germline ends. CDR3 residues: CASSLKTGRAGELFF. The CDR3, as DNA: TGTGCCAGCAGCTTGAAAACAGGGCGGGCCGGGGAGCTGTTTTTT.

CDR3 sequence reads: CASSLNTGTSGNTIYF. The DNA of the CDR3 is TGTGCCAGCAGCTTGAATACAGGAACCTCTGGAAACACCATATATTTT. This chain links TRBV5-5 with TRBJ1-3, with a weak D call TRBD1 (5 bases). V was trimmed by 1 base and J by 0 bases, leaving 11 bases between them. Germline V CDR1 and CDR2: SGHKS, YYEKEE (reference sequence). The CDR3 sequence is 16 residues long.

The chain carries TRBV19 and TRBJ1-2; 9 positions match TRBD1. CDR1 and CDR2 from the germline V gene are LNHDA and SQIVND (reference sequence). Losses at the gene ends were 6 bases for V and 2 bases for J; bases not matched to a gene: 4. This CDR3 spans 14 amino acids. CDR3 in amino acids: CASRNTGGNYGYTF. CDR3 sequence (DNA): TGTGCCAGTAGAAACACAGGGGGCAACTATGGCTACACCTTC.

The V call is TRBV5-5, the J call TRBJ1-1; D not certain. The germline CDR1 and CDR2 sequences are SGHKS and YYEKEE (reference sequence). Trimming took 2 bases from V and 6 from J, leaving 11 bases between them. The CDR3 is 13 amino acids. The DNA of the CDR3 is TGTGCCAGCAGCTTCATCGGGGTACCTGAAGCTTTCTTT. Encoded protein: CASSFIGVPEAFF.

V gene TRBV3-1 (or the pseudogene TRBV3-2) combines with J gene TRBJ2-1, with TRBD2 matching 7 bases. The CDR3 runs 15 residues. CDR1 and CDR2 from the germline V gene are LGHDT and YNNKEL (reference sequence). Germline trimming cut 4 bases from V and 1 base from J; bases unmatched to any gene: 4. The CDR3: CASSPSGTSYNEQFF. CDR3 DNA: TGTGCCAGCAGCCCGAGCGGGACTTCCTACAATGAGCAGTTCTTC.